Here is one T cell receptor (beta chain) with its context. The antigen remains unidentified. CDR1 and CDR2 from the germline V gene are LGHNA and YSLEER. This CDR3 is built from 15 residues. Trimming pared 1 base from V and 5 bases from J, leaving 12 bases between. Generated by immunoSEQ multiplex PCR, the TCRdb table keeps only in-frame clones and is missing some. The table lists 100,000 or so clones, around 90% of them singletons. These data come from a study of siplizumab effects on memory and regulatory T cells. Study outcomes and limitations: The average Treg-derived proportion among mappable alloreactive CD4+ clones was 65% to 75% with siplizumab versus 25% to 30% in controls. It was never confirmed that proliferating Tregs from siplizumab cultures were suppressive.

The receptor was derived from a human donor in good health. The sequenced sample consisted of non-Treg CD4+ T cells sorted from blood. J is TRBJ2-1 and V is TRBV4-3; D remains unclear. The DNA of the CDR3 is TGCGCCAGCAGCCAAGGGCGTTTTACGAACAATGAGCAGTTCTTC. This gives the protein CASSQGRFTNNEQFF.